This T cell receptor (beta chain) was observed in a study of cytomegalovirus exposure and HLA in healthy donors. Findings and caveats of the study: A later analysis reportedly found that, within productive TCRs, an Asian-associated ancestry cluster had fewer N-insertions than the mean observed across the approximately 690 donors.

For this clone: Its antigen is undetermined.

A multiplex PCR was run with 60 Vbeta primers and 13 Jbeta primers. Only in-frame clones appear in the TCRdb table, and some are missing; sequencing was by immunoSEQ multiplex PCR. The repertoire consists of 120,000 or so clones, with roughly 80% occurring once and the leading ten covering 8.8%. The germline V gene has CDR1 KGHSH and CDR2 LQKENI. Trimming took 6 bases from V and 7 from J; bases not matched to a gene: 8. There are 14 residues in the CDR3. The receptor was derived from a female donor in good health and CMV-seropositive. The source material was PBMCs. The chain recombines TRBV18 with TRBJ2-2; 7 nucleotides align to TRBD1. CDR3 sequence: CASSQTGDIGELFF. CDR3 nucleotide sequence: TGTGCCAGCTCTCAAACAGGGGACATCGGGGAGCTGTTTTTT.